This T cell receptor (beta chain) was sequenced in a study of patients and donors after allogeneic stem cell transplantation (dated by TCRdb to 2020 to 2022). The library came from RT-PCR. These reads were obtained on a NextSeq 550. TCRdb's own reprocessing of the public reads used fastp at Q25 and MiXCR and kept productive beta chains. A single entry per CDR3 protein holds the most common genes and DNA from its merged rows. The sample table records roughly 150,000 distinct CDR3 sequences; approximately 25% of these occur just once. The ten largest make up around 26% of the sample. The germline V gene (reference sequence) sets CDR1 to MNHEY and CDR2 to SMNVEV. From its cysteine to its phenylalanine, the CDR3 spans 11 amino acids. Just the 33-base CDR3 DNA is kept, in frame starting at base 1. Trimming at the junction amounts to 5 bases on V and 6 bases on J, and the germline ends lie 6 bases apart.

As to this clonotype: Its antigen remains undetermined. The sample holds no much larger clone one base away, and base qualities are not on file.

Sequencing was done on a sample of blood, either unsorted or a sorted T cell fraction (not recorded which). The receptor's source is a human donor who was either an allogeneic HSCT recipient or a stem cell or donor lymphocyte infusion donor (not recorded which). It is not recorded whose cells these are; they may come from a transplant donor. Here the chain combines TRBV27 and TRBJ2-3, with the D gene not confidently named. The CDR3 protein is CASSNLDTQYF. Here is the DNA: TGTGCCAGCAGTAATTTGGATACGCAGTATTTT.